This T cell receptor (beta chain) was sequenced in a study of CD8 T cells in ankylosing spondylitis. Broader study findings: A motif of eight or nine highly homologous TCR beta variants was seen as apparently characteristic of ankylosing spondylitis blood. Disease-linked clones were reportedly significantly enriched in matched ankylosing spondylitis synovial fluid.

The CDR3 is 16 amino acids. The germline gives CDR1 SGDLS, CDR2 YYNGEE. By quantitative 5'-RACE with molecular barcodes, the TCR beta libraries were made. TCRdb reprocessed the 5' RACE reads with MiXCR, giving one entry per CDR3 protein. The table has over 60,000 distinct CDR3 sequences, less than 6% seen once. In this sample, this clonotype turned up many times. Its target is unknown. The junction departs from germline at one end; a sequencing error may be responsible. V gene TRBV9 combines with J gene TRBJ1-4; unclear D gene. This receptor was identified in a male donor with ankylosing spondylitis or in good health (not recorded which). Sample: blood, either unsorted or a sorted T cell fraction (not recorded which). DNA for the CDR3: TGTGCCATCAGCGAGCGGACGGGCGCAACTAATGAAAAACTGTTTTTT. This translates into CAISERTGATNEKLFF.